Below, one T cell receptor beta chain is given with its context. Antigen unknown. The data stem from a study of T cell responses to AZD1222 COVID-19 vaccine. Findings and caveats of the study: The donor cohort was predominantly white British with a female majority, and clonal diversity may have been underestimated.

Only in-frame clones appear in the TCRdb table, and some are missing; sequencing was by immunoSEQ multiplex PCR. The sample yields some 130,000 clones, around 93% seen once. The sequencing used peripheral blood, collected 28 days after the second AZD1222 dose. This TCR derives from an adult who received the AZD1222 COVID-19 vaccine.

The DNA for the CDR3 is TGTGCCAGTAGTATGACGGGGCAGGGATCTTTCACTGAAGCTTTCTTT. It encodes CASSMTGQGSFTEAFF. The chain is built from TRBV19 and TRBJ1-1, with a possible D match to TRBD1 (5 bases). V dropped 3 bases and J dropped 4 bases, with 18 bases sitting between them. The CDR3 runs to 16 residues. Germline-derived CDR1 and CDR2 are LNHDA and SQIVND (reference sequence). Variable domain in full (rest from reference TRBV19 and TRBJ1-1): DGGITQSPKYLFRKEGQNVTLSCEQNLNHDAMYWYRQDPGQGLRLIYYSQIVNDFQKGDIAEGYSVSREKKESFPLTVTSAQKNPTAFYLCASSMTGQGSFTEAFFGQGTRLTVV.